The rows below give T cell receptor beta chains drawn from one sample of a study of metastatic and nonmetastatic thyroid tumors. TCRdb reanalyzed the PCR reads with MiXCR. The table records 23,000 or so clones, roughly 20% of them present only once. Sequencing was performed on blood. The receptors were gathered from a female donor with papillary thyroid cancer or a benign thyroid nodule (not recorded which). Some clones in this sample may be carry-over from other donors' samples. Both conserved end residues are part of each CDR3. Each record gives: V gene, J gene, CDR3 protein.

TRBV7-2	TRBJ2-1	CASSPTGLAGSYNEQFF
TRBV14	TRBJ1-3	CASSSTSSGNTIYF
TRBV27	TRBJ2-7	CASSSVDSYEHYF
TRBV6-6	TRBJ1-3	CASSYSTVSSGNTIYF
TRBV19	TRBJ1-1	CASSISAAMGNTEAFF
TRBV4-3	TRBJ2-7	CASSQGTGDLPYEQYF
TRBV12-3/TRBV12-4	TRBJ2-2	CANMPGGRTGELFF
TRBV7-6	TRBJ2-5	CASSRILRETQYF
TRBV6-1	TRBJ2-1	CASSLGQPTYSGQFF
TRBV5-1	TRBJ2-7	CASGAESSYEQYF
TRBV28	TRBJ1-2	CASSPTGGSGYTF
TRBV7-2	TRBJ1-2	CASSLGQLYGYTF
TRBV4-3	TRBJ2-1	CASSQDTSGTGSYNEQFF
TRBV11-2	TRBJ2-1	CASSDTSGMIYNEQFF
TRBV5-1	TRBJ2-1	CASSVIAGAYNEQFF
TRBV5-4	TRBJ1-5	CASSASGTNQPQHF
TRBV5-1	TRBJ1-1	CASTGDTEAFF
TRBV20-1	TRBJ1-2	CSASVAGGNYGYTF
TRBV27	TRBJ2-7	CASSSCNEQYF
TRBV5-8	TRBJ2-1	CASSSRQVRHNEQFF
TRBV11-2	TRBJ2-1	CASSLLSGSYNEQFF
TRBV7-7	TRBJ1-4	CASSLGQGATNEKLFF
TRBV5-5	TRBJ1-2	CASSLSQGYGYTF
TRBV7-3	TRBJ2-2	CASSSTSTGELFF
TRBV24-1	TRBJ2-2	CATSVPAANTGELFF
TRBV13	TRBJ2-5	CASSLSGALGETQYF
TRBV9	TRBJ1-5	CASSVNQPQHF
TRBV3-1	TRBJ2-5	CASSQDGTSGIGETQYF
TRBV7-2	TRBJ2-7	CASSFQVYEQYF
TRBV30	TRBJ2-7	CAWGREVSYEQYF
TRBV25-1	TRBJ2-7	CASRDEQYF
TRBV18	TRBJ2-1	CASSPERGGYDEQFF
TRBV19	TRBJ2-1	CASSLAGGPNEQFF
TRBV20-1	TRBJ2-3	CSARAGTGVDTQYF
TRBV9	TRBJ2-7	CASSPRTGALEQYF